One and the same sample provided the 27 T cell receptor beta chains below, sequenced in a study of blood T cell repertoires in COVID-19. Only in-frame clones appear in the TCRdb table, and some are missing; sequencing was by immunoSEQ multiplex PCR. Among 380,000 or so clones listed, approximately 77% were seen once. Sample: peripheral blood. These receptors originate from a human donor with acute or convalescent COVID-19. The donor label of this sample is uncertain.

The gene calls are TRBV19 and TRBJ1-4; 7 bases fit TRBD1. CDR1 and CDR2 from the germline V gene are LNHDA and SQIVND (reference sequence). The CDR3 consists of 15 residues. Losses at the gene ends were 6 bases for V and 5 bases for J; bases not matched to a gene: 9. The CDR3: CASRPRDSPNEKLFF. The CDR3 DNA sequence: TGTGCCAGTAGGCCGAGGGACAGCCCAAATGAAAAACTGTTTTTT.

V is TRBV5-1 and J is TRBJ2-3, with 8 bases identical to TRBD1. The CDR3 loop spans 15 amino acids. Germline CDR1 and CDR2: SGHRS and YFSETQ. The ends lost 6 bases at V and 7 bases at J; junction bases unmatched: 13. The CDR3 here is CASNRLDRALNTQYF. In DNA, the CDR3 is TGCGCCAGCAACCGACTGGACAGGGCGCTGAATACGCAGTATTTT. Using reference TRBV5-1 and TRBJ2-3 for the parts outside the CDR3, the full variable domain is KAGVTQTPRYLIKTRGQQVTLSCSPISGHRSVSWYQQTPGQGLQFLFEYFSETQRNKGNFPGRFSGRQFSNSRSEMNVSTLELGDSALYLCASNRLDRALNTQYFGPGTRLTVL.

The chain combines TRBV10-3 with TRBJ1-1; 10 bases align to TRBD1. The germline CDR1 and CDR2 sequences are ENHRY and SYGVKD. CDR3 length equals 13 residues. J gave up 4 bases and V 4 bases, and 0 bases lay outside the gene matches. The CDR3 here is CAISGTGGTEAFF. The CDR3 DNA sequence: TGTGCCATCAGTGGGACAGGGGGCACTGAAGCTTTCTTT.

This clone showed up just once. This chain links TRBV30 with TRBJ1-2, with a tentative D call TRBD1 (5 bases). Between the trimmed V and J ends, which lost 2 bases and 4 bases, there was a span of 17 bases. This CDR3 contains 15 residues. Germline V gives CDR1 GTSNPN, CDR2 SVGIG (reference sequence). The CDR3 DNA is TGTGCCTGGAGTATTGGTTGGGGCGGATCCTATGGCTACACCTTC. Translated: CAWSIGWGGSYGYTF. The variable domain in full, completed from reference TRBV30 and TRBJ1-2, reads SQTIHQWPATLVQPVGSPLSLECTVEGTSNPNLYWYRQAAGRGLQLLFYSVGIGQISSEVPQNLSASRPQDRQFILSSKKLLLSDSGFYLCAWSIGWGGSYGYTFGSGTRLTVV.

The V and J genes are TRBV7-6 and TRBJ1-1; D not resolved. Germline V gene lookup returns CDR1 SGHVS and CDR2 FNYEAQ. This CDR3 region has 15 residues. V lost 1 base and J 3 bases, leaving 12 bases between the germline ends. CDR3 region: CASSLEVGRYTEAFF. CDR3 coding DNA: TGTGCCAGCAGCTTAGAAGTGGGCAGATACACTGAAGCTTTCTTT.

The chain carries TRBV19 and TRBJ2-2; TRBD1 is a possible D gene (6 bases). The CDR3 has 15 residues. Germline CDR1 reads LNHDA; CDR2 reads SQIVND (reference sequence). V was trimmed by 3 bases and J by 1 base, leaving 9 bases between them. CDR3 DNA: TGTGCCAGTAGTATTGACAGGAGGAACACCGGGGAGCTGTTTTTT. Protein sequence: CASSIDRRNTGELFF.

The rearrangement uses TRBV5-6 and TRBJ1-4, with no clear D. Trimming cost V 4 bases and J 0 bases, with 13 bases left between them. Germline values: CDR1 SGHDT, CDR2 YYEEEE. The CDR3 runs 16 residues. CDR3 residues: CASSPPGHSTNEKLFF. Here the CDR3 DNA reads TGTGCCAGCAGCCCTCCTGGGCATTCAACTAATGAAAAACTGTTTTTT.

V usage is TRBV15 and J usage is TRBJ1-1; 8 positions agree with TRBD1. Germline V gives CDR1 LNHNV, CDR2 YYDKDF (reference sequence). V gave up 3 bases and J gave up 5 bases; unmatched junction bases: 8. The CDR3 is 15 amino acids. This CDR3 reads CATSRARTGSTEAFF. The CDR3 bases are TGTGCCACCAGCAGGGCAAGGACAGGGAGTACTGAAGCTTTCTTT.

The genes are TRBV11-3 and TRBJ2-5; D might be TRBD1 (6 bases). CDR1 is SGHNT, CDR2 YENEEA, per germline. The CDR3 runs 19 residues. Trimming took 1 base from V and 1 from J, leaving 22 bases between them. The CDR3 sequence is CASSLVSGRYRVPQETQYF. For the CDR3, the DNA is TGTGCCAGCAGCTTAGTGTCTGGGAGATACAGGGTACCCCAAGAGACCCAGTACTTC.

CDR3 in DNA: TGTGCCAGCAGCCCCGCCCCGGGTCCAGCGAGCACAGATACGCAGTATTTT. Translation: CASSPAPGPASTDTQYF. The rearrangement uses TRBV7-7 and TRBJ2-3; no definite D call. V was pared by 5 bases and J by 0 bases, with 18 bases between. The CDR3 covers 17 residues. The V gene's germline CDR1 is SSHAT and CDR2 FNYEAQ (reference sequence).

The chain combines TRBV29-1 with TRBJ1-1, with D possibly matching TRBD1 (5 bases). Trimming took off 7 bases at V and 1 base at J, with 13 bases between the two ends. This CDR3 comprises 13 residues. Germline assignment: CDR1 SQVTM and CDR2 ANQGSEA. The CDR3 coding sequence is TGCAGCGCTACTACAGGACCGAACACTGAAGCTTTCTTT. This encodes CSATTGPNTEAFF.

The chain couples TRBV18 to TRBJ2-2, with 7 bases that match TRBD1. Germline lookup yields CDR1 KGHSH and CDR2 LQKENI. With V trimmed by 4 bases and J by 7 bases, 9 bases remained unmatched. The CDR3 is 15 residues long. This CDR3 is CASSLQTGRNGELFF. The CDR3 nucleotides are TGTGCCAGCTCACTACAGACAGGGAGAAACGGGGAGCTGTTTTTT.

This clone has only a few counts. The J gene is TRBJ1-2, the V gene TRBV4-1; D is ambiguous. The germline CDR1 and CDR2 sequences are MGHRA and YSYEKL. The germline V and J ends were trimmed by 0 bases and 7 bases, with 9 bases remaining between them. The CDR3 is 13 amino acids. The DNA of the CDR3 is TGCGCCAGCAGCCAAGATCGCCAGATTGGCTACACCTTC. Its protein is CASSQDRQIGYTF.

This clone has a single count. V usage is TRBV6-5 and J usage is TRBJ1-2; 9 nucleotides align to TRBD1. This CDR3 comprises 13 residues. The V segment lost 4 bases and the J segment 6 bases; nucleotides outside the gene matches: 3. Germline-derived CDR1 and CDR2 are MNHEY and SVGAGI. CDR3 sequence: CASSLDRGNGYTF. The DNA for the CDR3 is TGTGCCAGCAGTTTGGACAGGGGTAATGGCTACACCTTC.

V is TRBV4-1 and J is TRBJ1-1; no definite D call. V lost 4 bases and J lost 2, with 14 bases in between. CDR3 length equals 15 residues. The germline CDR1 and CDR2 sequences are MGHRA and YSYEKL. The chain's CDR3 is CASSRLLGGNTEAFF. The CDR3 nucleotides read TGCGCCAGCAGCCGCCTCCTCGGAGGAAACACTGAAGCTTTCTTT.

V gene TRBV5-1 combines with J gene TRBJ1-2, with 7 bases aligning to TRBD1. Unmatched junction bases numbered 9, after V lost 0 bases and J lost 4 bases. Looked up from germline, CDR1 is SGHRS and CDR2 is YFSETQ. The CDR3 runs to 16 residues. The CDR3 sequence is CASSLGGTAGSYGYTF. Here the CDR3 DNA reads TGCGCCAGCAGCTTGGGGGGGACAGCGGGTAGCTATGGCTACACCTTC.

This chain joins TRBV2 and TRBJ1-1; D not certain. The CDR3 sequence is 14 residues long. Germline V gene sequence: CDR1 SNHLY, CDR2 FYNNEI. V lost 6 bases and J 1 base, leaving 12 bases between the germline ends. The CDR3 here is CASSPAEGNTEAFF. CDR3 in DNA: TGTGCCAGCAGCCCAGCGGAGGGGAACACTGAAGCTTTCTTT.

The V gene is TRBV7-9, the J gene TRBJ1-1; D perhaps matches TRBD1 (5 bases). The V gene lost 2 bases and the J gene lost 5 bases, with 9 bases spanning the gap. CDR3 length: 13 residues. Germline V gives CDR1 SEHNR, CDR2 FQNEAQ (reference sequence). This CDR3 reads CASSLMTATEAFF. CDR3 nucleotides: TGTGCCAGCAGCTTAATGACAGCTACTGAAGCTTTCTTT.

This clone was seen only a few times. This chain connects TRBV3-1 (or the pseudogene TRBV3-2) to TRBJ1-1; D might be TRBD1 (6 bases). Deletions cut 4 bases from V and 2 bases from J, with 8 bases between. Germline V lookup: CDR1 LGHDT, CDR2 YNNKEL (reference sequence). This CDR3 has 13 amino acids. The CDR3 here is CASSRGHNTEAFF. In DNA, the CDR3 is TGTGCCAGCAGCCGGGGACACAACACTGAAGCTTTCTTT.

The chain recombines TRBV10-3 with TRBJ2-1; 12 bases align to TRBD2. From germline, CDR1 is ENHRY and CDR2 SYGVKD. The CDR3 spans 15 residues. The trim removed 0 bases at V and 9 bases at J, leaving 3 bases unmatched. The CDR3 DNA is TGTGCCATCAGTGAGTCAGGACTAGCGGGGAGTGAGCAGTTCTTC. The encoded protein is CAISESGLAGSEQFF.

The rearrangement uses TRBV4-1 and TRBJ1-5; tentative D call: TRBD1 (6 bases). Trimming shortened V by 4 bases and J by 1 base, and 11 bases separated the two germline ends. From germline, CDR1 is MGHRA and CDR2 YSYEKL. The length of the CDR3 is 15 residues. CDR3 coding DNA: TGCGCCAGCAGCCGCCCAGGGGAGAGCAATCAGCCCCAGCATTTT. It translates to CASSRPGESNQPQHF.

The CDR3 sequence: CASSGAGAGGRYEQFF. CDR3 DNA sequence: TGCGCCAGCAGCGGAGCCGGTGCGGGGGGTAGGTATGAGCAGTTCTTC. The chain joins TRBV10-1 to TRBJ2-1; 8 bases agree with TRBD2. The CDR3 covers 16 residues. Trimming removed 6 bases from V and 8 bases from J; junction bases left unmatched: 15. Germline V CDR1 and CDR2: WNHNN, SYGVQD (reference sequence).

The sample holds a few counts of this clone. The chain has TRBV28 and TRBJ1-2; 8 bases fit TRBD1. This CDR3 is 17 amino acids long. Germline assignment: CDR1 MDHEN and CDR2 SYDVKM. The junction had 14 bases not matched to a gene; V was cut back by 4 bases and J by 4 bases. The CDR3, as DNA: TGTGCCAGCAGTTACTCGACAGGGGTGGGGCCCCTCTATGGCTACACCTTC. Protein: CASSYSTGVGPLYGYTF.

This clone is a singleton in its sample. This chain links TRBV6-5 with TRBJ2-1, with D perhaps TRBD1 (5 bases). The CDR3 loop spans 15 amino acids. Germline V gives CDR1 MNHEY, CDR2 SVGAGI. Trimming removed 6 bases at V and 0 bases at J, with 12 bases between. This CDR3 is CASRKYDSSYNEQFF. Here the CDR3 DNA reads TGTGCCAGCAGGAAGTATGACAGCTCCTACAATGAGCAGTTCTTC.

The genes are TRBV19 and TRBJ1-5, with D unclear. Trimming removed 5 bases at V and 6 bases at J, with 14 bases between. Germline-derived CDR1 and CDR2 are LNHDA and SQIVND (reference sequence). The CDR3 spans 14 residues. As DNA, the CDR3 is TGTGCCAGTAGTCGCAGGATGGGTAGTCAGCCCCAGCATTTT. As protein: CASSRRMGSQPQHF. The full variable domain, its missing parts supplied by reference TRBV19 and TRBJ1-5, is DGGITQSPKYLFRKEGQNVTLSCEQNLNHDAMYWYRQDPGQGLRLIYYSQIVNDFQKGDIAEGYSVSREKKESFPLTVTSAQKNPTAFYLCASSRRMGSQPQHFGDGTRLSIL.

The gene calls are TRBV12-5 and TRBJ1-1; D is ambiguous. The CDR3 is 13 residues long. V lost 3 bases to trimming and J lost 4 bases, with 9 bases between them. CDR1 is LGHNT, CDR2 FRNRAP, per germline. The CDR3 region has the DNA TGTGCTAGTGGTTTCTGGGAGGGCACTGAAGCTTTCTTT. Amino acid sequence: CASGFWEGTEAFF.

Regarding this clone: One end of the junction fails to match germline, which may point to a read error. The V and J genes are TRBV18 and TRBJ2-1; D not certain. The germline V gene has CDR1 KGHSH and CDR2 LQKENI. The CDR3 runs to 15 residues. CDR3 sequence: CASSPPYYSNNEQFF. The CDR3 DNA sequence: TGTGCCAGCTCACCACCCTACTACTCCAACAATGAGCAGTTCTTC. Using reference TRBV18 and TRBJ2-1 for the parts outside the CDR3, the full variable domain is NAGVMQNPRHLVRRRGQEARLRCSPMKGHSHVYWYRQLPEEGLKFMVYLQKENIIDESGMPKERFSAEFPKEGPSILRIQQVVRGDSAAYFCASSPPYYSNNEQFFGPGTRLTVL.